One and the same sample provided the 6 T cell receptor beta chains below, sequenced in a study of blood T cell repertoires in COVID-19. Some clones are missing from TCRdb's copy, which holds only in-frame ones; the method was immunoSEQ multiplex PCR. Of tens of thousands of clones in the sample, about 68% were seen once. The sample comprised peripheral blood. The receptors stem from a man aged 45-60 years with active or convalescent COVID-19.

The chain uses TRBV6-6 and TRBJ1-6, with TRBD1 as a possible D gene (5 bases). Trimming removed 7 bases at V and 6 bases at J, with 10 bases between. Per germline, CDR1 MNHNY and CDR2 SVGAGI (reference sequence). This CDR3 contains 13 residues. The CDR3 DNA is TGTGCCAGCACGGTGACAGCTAATTCACCCCTCCACTTT. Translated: CASTVTANSPLHF.

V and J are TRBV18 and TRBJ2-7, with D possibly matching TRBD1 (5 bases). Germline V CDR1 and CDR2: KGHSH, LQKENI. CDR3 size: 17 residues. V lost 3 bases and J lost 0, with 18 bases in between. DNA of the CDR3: TGTGCCAGCTCACCCCAAGAAGTAGGGGAAGGCTCCTACGAGCAGTACTTC. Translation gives CASSPQEVGEGSYEQYF. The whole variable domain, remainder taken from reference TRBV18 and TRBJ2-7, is NAGVMQNPRHLVRRRGQEARLRCSPMKGHSHVYWYRQLPEEGLKFMVYLQKENIIDESGMPKERFSAEFPKEGPSILRIQQVVRGDSAAYFCASSPQEVGEGSYEQYFGPGTRLTVT.

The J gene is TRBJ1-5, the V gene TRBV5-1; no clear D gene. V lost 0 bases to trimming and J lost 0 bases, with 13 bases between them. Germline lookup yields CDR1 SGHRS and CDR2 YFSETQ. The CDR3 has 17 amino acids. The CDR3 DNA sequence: TGCGCCAGCAGCTTGGGACACAGCGGGGATAGCAATCAGCCCCAGCATTTT. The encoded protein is CASSLGHSGDSNQPQHF.

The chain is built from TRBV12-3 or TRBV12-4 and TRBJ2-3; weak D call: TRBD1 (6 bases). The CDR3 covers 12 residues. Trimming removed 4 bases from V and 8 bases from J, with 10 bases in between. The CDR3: CASSYSQGTQYF. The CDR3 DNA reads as TGTGCCAGCAGTTACTCACAGGGTACGCAGTATTTT.

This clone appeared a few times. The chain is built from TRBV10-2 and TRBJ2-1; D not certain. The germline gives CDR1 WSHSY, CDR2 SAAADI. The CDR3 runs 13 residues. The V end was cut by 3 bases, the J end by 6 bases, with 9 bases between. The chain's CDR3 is CASSDRPGNEQFF. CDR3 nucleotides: TGCGCCAGCAGTGACAGGCCAGGCAATGAGCAGTTCTTC.

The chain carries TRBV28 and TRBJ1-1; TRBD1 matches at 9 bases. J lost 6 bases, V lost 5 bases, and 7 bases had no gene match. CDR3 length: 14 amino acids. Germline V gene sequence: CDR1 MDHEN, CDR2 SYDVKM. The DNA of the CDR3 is TGTGCCAGCAGTGCACAGGGGGCAGGGGCTGAAGCTTTCTTT. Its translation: CASSAQGAGAEAFF.